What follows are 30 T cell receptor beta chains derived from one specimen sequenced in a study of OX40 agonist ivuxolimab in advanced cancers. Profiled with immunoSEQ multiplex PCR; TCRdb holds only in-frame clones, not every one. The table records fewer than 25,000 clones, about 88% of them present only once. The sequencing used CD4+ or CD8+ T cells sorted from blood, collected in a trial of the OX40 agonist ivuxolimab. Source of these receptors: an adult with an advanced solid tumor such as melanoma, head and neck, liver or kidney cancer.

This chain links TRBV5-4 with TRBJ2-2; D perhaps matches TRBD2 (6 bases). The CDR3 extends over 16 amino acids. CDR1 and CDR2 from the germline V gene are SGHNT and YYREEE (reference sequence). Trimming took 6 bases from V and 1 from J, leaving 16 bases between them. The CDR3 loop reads CASTPGVRENTGELFF. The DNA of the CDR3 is TGTGCCAGCACCCCTGGGGTGCGGGAGAACACCGGGGAGCTGTTTTTT. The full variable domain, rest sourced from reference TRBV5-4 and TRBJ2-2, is ETGVTQSPTHLIKTRGQQVTLRCSSQSGHNTVSWYQQALGQGPQFIFQYYREEENGRGNFPPRFSGLQFPNYSSELNVNALELDDSALYLCASTPGVRENTGELFFGEGSRLTVL.

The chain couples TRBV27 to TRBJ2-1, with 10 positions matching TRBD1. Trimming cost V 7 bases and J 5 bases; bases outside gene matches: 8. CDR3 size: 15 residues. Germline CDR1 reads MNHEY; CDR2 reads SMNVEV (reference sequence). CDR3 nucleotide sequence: TGTGCCAGCACCTTCGGGACAGGGGCCGACAATGAGCAGTTCTTC. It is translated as CASTFGTGADNEQFF.

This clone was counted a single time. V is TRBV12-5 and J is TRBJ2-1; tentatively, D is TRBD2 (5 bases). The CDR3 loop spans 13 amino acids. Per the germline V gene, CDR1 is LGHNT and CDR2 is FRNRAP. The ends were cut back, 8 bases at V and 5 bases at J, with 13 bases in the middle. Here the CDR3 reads CASSPPGNNEQFF. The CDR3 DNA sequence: TGTGCTAGTTCCCCCCCGGGAAACAATGAGCAGTTCTTC.

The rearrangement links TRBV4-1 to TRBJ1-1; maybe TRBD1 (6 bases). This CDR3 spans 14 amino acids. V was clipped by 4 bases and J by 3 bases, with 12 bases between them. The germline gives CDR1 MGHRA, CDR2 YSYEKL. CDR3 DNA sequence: TGCGCCAGCAGCCCGTATACAGGGCACACTGAAGCTTTCTTT. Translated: CASSPYTGHTEAFF.

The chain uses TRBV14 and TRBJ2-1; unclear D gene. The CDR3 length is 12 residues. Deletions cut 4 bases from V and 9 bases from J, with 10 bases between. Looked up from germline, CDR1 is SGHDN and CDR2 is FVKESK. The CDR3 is CASSLSVVEQFF. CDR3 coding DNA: TGTGCCAGCAGCCTATCGGTCGTTGAGCAGTTCTTC. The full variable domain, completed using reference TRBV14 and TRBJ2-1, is EAGVTQFPSHSVIEKGQTVTLRCDPISGHDNLYWYRRVMGKEIKFLLHFVKESKQDESGMPNNRFLAERTGGTYSTLKVQPAELEDSGVYFCASSLSVVEQFFGPGTRLTVL.

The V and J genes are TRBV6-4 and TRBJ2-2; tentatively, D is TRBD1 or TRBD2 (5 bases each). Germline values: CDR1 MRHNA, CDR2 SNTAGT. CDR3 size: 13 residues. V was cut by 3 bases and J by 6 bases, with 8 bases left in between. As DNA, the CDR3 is TGTGCCAGCAGTGAAGGGGAGTCCGGGGAGCTGTTTTTT. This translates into CASSEGESGELFF.

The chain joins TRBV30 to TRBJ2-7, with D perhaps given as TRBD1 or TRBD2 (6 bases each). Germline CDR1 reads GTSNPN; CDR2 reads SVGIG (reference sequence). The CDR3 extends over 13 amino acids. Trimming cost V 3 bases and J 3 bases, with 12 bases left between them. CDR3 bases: TGTGCCTGGAGCTGGGGGGACAACTACGAGCAGTACTTC. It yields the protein CAWSWGDNYEQYF. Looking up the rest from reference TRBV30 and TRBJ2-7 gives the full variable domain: SQTIHQWPATLVQPVGSPLSLECTVEGTSNPNLYWYRQAAGRGLQLLFYSVGIGQISSEVPQNLSASRPQDRQFILSSKKLLLSDSGFYLCAWSWGDNYEQYFGPGTRLTVT.

In DNA, the CDR3 is TGTGCCAGCAGCTTAATCCGACTAGCGGGACGCGACGAGCAGTACTTC. As protein: CASSLIRLAGRDEQYF. The rearrangement joins TRBV11-2 to TRBJ2-7; 11 positions match TRBD2. The germline V gene encodes CDR1 SGHAT and CDR2 FQNNGV. The CDR3 spans 16 residues. After removal of 2 bases from V and 5 bases from J, the junction contained 8 bases not matched to a gene.

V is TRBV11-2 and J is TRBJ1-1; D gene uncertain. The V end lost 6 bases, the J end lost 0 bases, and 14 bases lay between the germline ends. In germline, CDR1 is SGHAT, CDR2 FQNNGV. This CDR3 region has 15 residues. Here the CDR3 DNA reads TGTGCCAGCAGTTACCGAGCGACACTGAACACTGAAGCTTTCTTT. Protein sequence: CASSYRATLNTEAFF.

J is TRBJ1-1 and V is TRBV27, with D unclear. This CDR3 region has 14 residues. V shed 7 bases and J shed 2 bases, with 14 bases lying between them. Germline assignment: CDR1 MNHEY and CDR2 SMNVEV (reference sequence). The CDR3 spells CASTPTVVNTEAFF. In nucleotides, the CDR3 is TGTGCCAGCACCCCGACGGTAGTTAACACTGAAGCTTTCTTT.

The CDR3 bases are TGTGCCAGCAGCGTAGACAGCGGAATCACAGATACGCAGTATTTT. It specifies CASSVDSGITDTQYF. The chain is built from TRBV9 and TRBJ2-3; possible D gene TRBD2, 5 bases. The V gene's germline CDR1 is SGDLS and CDR2 YYNGEE. V shed 0 bases and J shed 2 bases, with 10 bases lying between them. The CDR3 totals 15 residues.

The chain's CDR3 is CASNDPGVNYGYTF. Here the CDR3 DNA reads TGTGCCAGCAACGATCCGGGGGTTAACTATGGCTACACCTTC. This chain uses TRBV28 with TRBJ1-2; tentative D call: TRBD1 (5 bases). Per germline, CDR1 MDHEN and CDR2 SYDVKM. Trimming took 7 bases from V and 1 from J, leaving 13 bases between them. CDR3 length: 14 amino acids.

This chain's CDR3 is CASSLQGPGYGYTF. The DNA of the CDR3 is TGTGCCAGCAGTTTACAGGGGCCTGGCTATGGCTACACCTTC. The chain is built from TRBV6-5 and TRBJ1-2, with 7 bases lining up with TRBD1. The CDR3 sequence is 14 residues long. The germline CDR1 and CDR2 sequences are MNHEY and SVGAGI. Losses at the gene ends were 4 bases for V and 4 bases for J; bases not matched to a gene: 6.

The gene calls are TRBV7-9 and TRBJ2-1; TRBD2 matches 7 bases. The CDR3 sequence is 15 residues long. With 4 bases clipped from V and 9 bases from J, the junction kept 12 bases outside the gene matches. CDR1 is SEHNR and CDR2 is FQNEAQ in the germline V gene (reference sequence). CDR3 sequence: CASSSPLTSAGEQFF. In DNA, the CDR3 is TGTGCCAGCAGCTCTCCTTTAACTAGCGCTGGTGAGCAGTTCTTC. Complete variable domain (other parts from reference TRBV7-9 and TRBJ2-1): DTGVSQNPRHKITKRGQNVTFRCDPISEHNRLYWYRQTLGQGPEFLTYFQNEAQLEKSRLLSDRFSAERPKGSFSTLEIQRTEQGDSAMYLCASSSPLTSAGEQFFGPGTRLTVL.

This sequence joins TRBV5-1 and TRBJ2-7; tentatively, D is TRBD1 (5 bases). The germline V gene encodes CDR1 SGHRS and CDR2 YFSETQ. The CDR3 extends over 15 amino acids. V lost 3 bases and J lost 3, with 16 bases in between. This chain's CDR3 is CASSSPTVQGYEQYF. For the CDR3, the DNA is TGCGCCAGCAGCTCCCCGACAGTTCAGGGCTACGAGCAGTACTTC. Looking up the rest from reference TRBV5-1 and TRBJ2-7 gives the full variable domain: KAGVTQTPRYLIKTRGQQVTLSCSPISGHRSVSWYQQTPGQGLQFLFEYFSETQRNKGNFPGRFSGRQFSNSRSEMNVSTLELGDSALYLCASSSPTVQGYEQYFGPGTRLTVT.

Here the CDR3 reads CAWFGVRTEAFF. CDR3 nucleotides: TGTGCCTGGTTTGGAGTGCGGACTGAAGCTTTCTTT. The chain carries TRBV30 and TRBJ1-1; D is unresolved. Between the trimmed V and J ends, which lost 5 bases and 5 bases, there was a span of 12 bases. The CDR3 has 12 amino acids. The germline V gene has CDR1 GTSNPN and CDR2 SVGIG (reference sequence). The complete variable domain, with remaining parts taken from reference TRBV30 and TRBJ1-1, reads SQTIHQWPATLVQPVGSPLSLECTVEGTSNPNLYWYRQAAGRGLQLLFYSVGIGQISSEVPQNLSASRPQDRQFILSSKKLLLSDSGFYLCAWFGVRTEAFFGQGTRLTVV.

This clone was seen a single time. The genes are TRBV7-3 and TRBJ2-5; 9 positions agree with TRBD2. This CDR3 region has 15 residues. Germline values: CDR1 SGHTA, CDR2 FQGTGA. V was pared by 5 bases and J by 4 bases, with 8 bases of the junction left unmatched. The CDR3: CASSTTSGRAETQYF. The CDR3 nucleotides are TGTGCCAGCAGCACAACTAGCGGGCGGGCAGAGACCCAGTACTTC.

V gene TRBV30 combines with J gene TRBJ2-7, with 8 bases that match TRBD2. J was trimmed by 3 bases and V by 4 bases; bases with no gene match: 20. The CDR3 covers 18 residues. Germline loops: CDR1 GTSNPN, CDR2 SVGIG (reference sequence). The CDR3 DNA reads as TGTGCCTGGACTAGAGGGACAATTGAACCGGGACTAGGCTACGAGCAGTACTTC. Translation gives CAWTRGTIEPGLGYEQYF.

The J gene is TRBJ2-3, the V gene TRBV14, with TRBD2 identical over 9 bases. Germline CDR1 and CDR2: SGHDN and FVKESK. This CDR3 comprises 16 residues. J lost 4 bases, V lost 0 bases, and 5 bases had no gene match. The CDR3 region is CASSQEFSGSADTQYF. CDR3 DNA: TGTGCCAGCAGCCAAGAATTTAGCGGGAGTGCAGATACGCAGTATTTT.

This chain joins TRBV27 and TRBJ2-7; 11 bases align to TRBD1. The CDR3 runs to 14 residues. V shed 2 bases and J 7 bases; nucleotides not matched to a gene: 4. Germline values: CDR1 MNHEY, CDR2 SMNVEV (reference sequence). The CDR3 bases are TGTGCCAGCAGTTTAGGACAGGGGGCGAGGGAGCAGTACTTC. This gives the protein CASSLGQGAREQYF.

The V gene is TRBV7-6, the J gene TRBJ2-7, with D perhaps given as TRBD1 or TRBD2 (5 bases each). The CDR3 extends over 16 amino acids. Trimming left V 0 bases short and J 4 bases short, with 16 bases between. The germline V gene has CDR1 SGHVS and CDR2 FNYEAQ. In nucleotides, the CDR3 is TGTGCCAGCAGCTTAGCCCCGGGGACCGCGTTGTACGAGCAGTACTTC. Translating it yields CASSLAPGTALYEQYF.

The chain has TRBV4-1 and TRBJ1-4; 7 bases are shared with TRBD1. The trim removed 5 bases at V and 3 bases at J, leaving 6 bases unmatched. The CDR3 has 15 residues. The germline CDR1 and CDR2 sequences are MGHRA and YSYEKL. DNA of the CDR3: TGCGCCAGCAGCTCAAATCAGGGGGCTAATGAAAAACTGTTTTTT. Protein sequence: CASSSNQGANEKLFF.

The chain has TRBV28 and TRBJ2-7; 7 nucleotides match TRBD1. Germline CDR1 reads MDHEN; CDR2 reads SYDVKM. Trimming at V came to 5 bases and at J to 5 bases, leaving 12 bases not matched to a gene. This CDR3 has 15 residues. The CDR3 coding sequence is TGTGCCAGCAGTCTCACTCCACAGGGGATCCACGAGCAGTACTTC. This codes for CASSLTPQGIHEQYF.

The CDR3 here is CASSSVLGLGELFF. In DNA, the CDR3 is TGCGCCAGCAGTTCCGTCCTCGGACTCGGGGAGCTGTTTTTT. This chain joins TRBV10-1 and TRBJ2-2; TRBD2 is a possible D gene (5 bases). This CDR3 has 14 residues. Germline V gives CDR1 WNHNN, CDR2 SYGVQD (reference sequence). Deletions cut 5 bases from V and 7 bases from J, with 14 bases between.

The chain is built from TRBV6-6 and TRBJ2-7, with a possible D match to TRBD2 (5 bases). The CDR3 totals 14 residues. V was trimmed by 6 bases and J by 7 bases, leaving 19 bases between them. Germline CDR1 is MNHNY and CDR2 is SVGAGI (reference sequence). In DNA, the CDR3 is TGTGCCAGCAGCCTCGGGGTAGGCTCGGGTGAGCAGTACTTC. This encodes CASSLGVGSGEQYF.

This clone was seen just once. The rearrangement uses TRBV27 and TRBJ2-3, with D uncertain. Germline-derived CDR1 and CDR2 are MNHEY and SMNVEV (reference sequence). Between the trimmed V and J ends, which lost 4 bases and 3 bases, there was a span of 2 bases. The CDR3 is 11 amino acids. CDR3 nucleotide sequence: TGTGCCAGCAGTTCTACAGATACGCAGTATTTT. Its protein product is CASSSTDTQYF.

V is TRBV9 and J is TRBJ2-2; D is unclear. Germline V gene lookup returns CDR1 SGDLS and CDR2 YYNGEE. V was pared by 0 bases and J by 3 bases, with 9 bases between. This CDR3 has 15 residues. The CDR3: CASSVGYTYTGELFF. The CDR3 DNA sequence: TGTGCCAGCAGCGTAGGGTACACATACACCGGGGAGCTGTTTTTT.

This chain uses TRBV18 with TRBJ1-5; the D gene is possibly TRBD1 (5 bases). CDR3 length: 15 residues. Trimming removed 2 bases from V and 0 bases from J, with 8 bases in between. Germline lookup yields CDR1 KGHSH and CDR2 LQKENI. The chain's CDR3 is CASSPGGSSNQPQHF. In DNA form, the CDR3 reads TGTGCCAGCTCACCAGGGGGATCTAGCAATCAGCCCCAGCATTTT.

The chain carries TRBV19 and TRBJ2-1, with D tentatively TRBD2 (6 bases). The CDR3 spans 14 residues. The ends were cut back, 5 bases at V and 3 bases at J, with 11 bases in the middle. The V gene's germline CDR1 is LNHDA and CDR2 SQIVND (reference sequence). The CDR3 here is CASSERAFYNEQFF. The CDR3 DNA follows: TGTGCCAGTAGTGAGCGGGCGTTCTACAATGAGCAGTTCTTC.

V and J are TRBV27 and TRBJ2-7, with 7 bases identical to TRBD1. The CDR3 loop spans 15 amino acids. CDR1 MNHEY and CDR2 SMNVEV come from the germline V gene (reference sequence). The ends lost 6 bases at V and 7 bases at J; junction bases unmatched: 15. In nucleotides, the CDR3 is TGTGCCAGCAGCCAGGGGGTAGGGACAAGATGGGAGCAGTACTTC. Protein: CASSQGVGTRWEQYF.